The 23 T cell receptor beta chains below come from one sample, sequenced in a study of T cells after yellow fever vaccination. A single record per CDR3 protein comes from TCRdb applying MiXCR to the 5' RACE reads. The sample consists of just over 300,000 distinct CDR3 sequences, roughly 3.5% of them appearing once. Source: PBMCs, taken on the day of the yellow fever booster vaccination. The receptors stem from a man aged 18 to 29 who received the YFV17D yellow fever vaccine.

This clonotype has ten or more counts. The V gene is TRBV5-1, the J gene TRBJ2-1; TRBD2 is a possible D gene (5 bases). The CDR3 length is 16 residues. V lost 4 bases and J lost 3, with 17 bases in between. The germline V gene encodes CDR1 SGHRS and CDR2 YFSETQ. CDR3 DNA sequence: TGCGCCAGCAGCGGGAGCCGGGTGACAAACTACAATGAGCAGTTCTTC. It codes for CASSGSRVTNYNEQFF.

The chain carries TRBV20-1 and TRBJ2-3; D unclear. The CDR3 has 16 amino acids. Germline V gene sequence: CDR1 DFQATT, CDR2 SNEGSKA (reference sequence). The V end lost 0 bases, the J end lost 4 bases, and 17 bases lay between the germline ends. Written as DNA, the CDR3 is TGCAGTGCTAGAGATTTGCGGAGTCCCGATCCAGATACGCAGTATTTT. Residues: CSARDLRSPDPDTQYF.

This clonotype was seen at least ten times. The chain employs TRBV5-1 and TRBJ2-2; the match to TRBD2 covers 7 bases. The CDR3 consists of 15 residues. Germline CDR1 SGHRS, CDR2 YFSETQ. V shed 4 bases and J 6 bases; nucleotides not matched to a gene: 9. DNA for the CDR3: TGCGCCAGCAGCCTACTAGCGCCCCGCGCCGGGGAGCTGTTTTTT. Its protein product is CASSLLAPRAGELFF.

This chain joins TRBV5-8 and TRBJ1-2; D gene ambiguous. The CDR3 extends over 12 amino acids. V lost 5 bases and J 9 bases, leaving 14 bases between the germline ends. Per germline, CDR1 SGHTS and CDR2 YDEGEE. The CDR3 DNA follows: TGTGCCAGCAGAAGAGGTTTAGAAAGCTACACCTTC. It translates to CASRRGLESYTF.

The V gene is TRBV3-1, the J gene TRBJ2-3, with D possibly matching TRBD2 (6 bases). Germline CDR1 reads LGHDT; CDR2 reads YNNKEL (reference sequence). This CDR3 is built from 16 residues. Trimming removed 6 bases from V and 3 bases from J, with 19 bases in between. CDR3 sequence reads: CASRSGLVVPTDTQYF. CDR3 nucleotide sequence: TGTGCCAGCAGGAGCGGGCTAGTTGTGCCGACAGATACGCAGTATTTT.

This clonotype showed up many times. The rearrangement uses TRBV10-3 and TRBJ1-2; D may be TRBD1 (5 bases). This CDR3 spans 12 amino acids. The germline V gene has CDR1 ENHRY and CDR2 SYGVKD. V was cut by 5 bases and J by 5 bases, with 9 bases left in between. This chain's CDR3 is CAISSGFYGYTF. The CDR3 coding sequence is TGTGCCATCAGTTCAGGGTTTTATGGCTACACCTTC.

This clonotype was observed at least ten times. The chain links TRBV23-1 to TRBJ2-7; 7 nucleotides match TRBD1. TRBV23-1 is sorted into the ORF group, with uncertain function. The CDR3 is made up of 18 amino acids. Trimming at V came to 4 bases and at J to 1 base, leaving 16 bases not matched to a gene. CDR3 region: CASSLPPRQGRISYEQYV. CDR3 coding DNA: TGCGCCAGCAGTCTCCCGCCCCGACAGGGACGAATATCCTACGAGCAGTACGTC.

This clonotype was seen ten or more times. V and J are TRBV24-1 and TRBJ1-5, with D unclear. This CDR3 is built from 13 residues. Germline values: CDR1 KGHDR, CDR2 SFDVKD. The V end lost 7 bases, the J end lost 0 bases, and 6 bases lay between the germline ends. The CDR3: CATRQNSNQPQHF. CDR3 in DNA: TGTGCCACCAGACAGAATAGCAATCAGCCCCAGCATTTT.

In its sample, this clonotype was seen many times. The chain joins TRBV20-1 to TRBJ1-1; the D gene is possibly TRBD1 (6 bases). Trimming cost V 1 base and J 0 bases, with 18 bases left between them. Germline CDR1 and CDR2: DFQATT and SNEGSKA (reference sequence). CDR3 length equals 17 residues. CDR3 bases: TGCAGTGCTAGAGCGGTGCAGGGGCAAGGACTGAACACTGAAGCTTTCTTT. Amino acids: CSARAVQGQGLNTEAFF.

CDR3 loop: CASGPNGQNYGYTF. The CDR3 nucleotides are TGCGCCAGCGGACCGAACGGGCAAAACTATGGCTACACCTTC. The chain combines TRBV4-1 with TRBJ1-2, with D unresolved. Trimming shortened V by 8 bases and J by 2 bases, and 15 bases separated the two germline ends. Per the germline V gene, CDR1 is MGHRA and CDR2 is YSYEKL. This CDR3 spans 14 amino acids.

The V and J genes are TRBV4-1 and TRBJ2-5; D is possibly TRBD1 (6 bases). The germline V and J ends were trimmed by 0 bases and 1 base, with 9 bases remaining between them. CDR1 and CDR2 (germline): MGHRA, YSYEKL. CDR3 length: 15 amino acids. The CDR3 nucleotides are TGCGCCAGCAGCCAAGAGGGACACCTCCAAGAGACCCAGTACTTC. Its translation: CASSQEGHLQETQYF.

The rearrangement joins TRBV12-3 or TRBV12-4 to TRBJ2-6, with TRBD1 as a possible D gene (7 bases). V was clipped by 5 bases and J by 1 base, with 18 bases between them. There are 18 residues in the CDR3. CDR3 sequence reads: CASSLDRAGGSGANVLTF. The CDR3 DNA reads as TGTGCCAGCAGTCTCGACAGGGCAGGGGGGTCTGGGGCCAACGTCCTGACTTTC.

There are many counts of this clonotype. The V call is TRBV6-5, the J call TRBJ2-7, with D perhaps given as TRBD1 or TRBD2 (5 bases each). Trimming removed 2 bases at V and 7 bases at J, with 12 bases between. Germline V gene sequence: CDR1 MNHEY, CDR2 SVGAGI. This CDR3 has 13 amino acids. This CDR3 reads CASSYVGVGEQYF. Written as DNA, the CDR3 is TGTGCCAGCAGTTACGTGGGGGTGGGGGAGCAGTACTTC.

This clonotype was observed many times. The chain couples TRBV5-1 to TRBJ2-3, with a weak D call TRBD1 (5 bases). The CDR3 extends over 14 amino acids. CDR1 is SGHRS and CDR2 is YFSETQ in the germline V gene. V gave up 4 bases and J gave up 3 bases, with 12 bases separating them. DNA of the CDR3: TGCGCCAGCAGCGTCCAGGGTGGGACAGATACGCAGTATTTT. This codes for CASSVQGGTDTQYF.

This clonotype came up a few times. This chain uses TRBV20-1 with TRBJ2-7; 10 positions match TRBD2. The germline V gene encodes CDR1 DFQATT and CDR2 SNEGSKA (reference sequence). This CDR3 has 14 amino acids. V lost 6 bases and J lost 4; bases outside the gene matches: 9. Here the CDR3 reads CSARGGAGGYEQYF. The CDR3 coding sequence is TGCAGTGCCCGTGGCGGAGCGGGGGGGTACGAGCAGTACTTC.

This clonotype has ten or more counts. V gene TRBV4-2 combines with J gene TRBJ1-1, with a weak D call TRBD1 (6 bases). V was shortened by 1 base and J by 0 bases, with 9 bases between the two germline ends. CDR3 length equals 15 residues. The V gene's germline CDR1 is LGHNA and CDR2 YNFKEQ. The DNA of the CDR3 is TGTGCCAGCAGCCAAGTAGAGGGGGTGAACACTGAAGCTTTCTTT. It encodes CASSQVEGVNTEAFF.

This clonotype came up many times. CDR3: CASSQDLGGRSEQFF. CDR3 DNA: TGTGCCAGCAGCCAAGATCTCGGCGGTAGGAGTGAGCAGTTCTTC. The chain recombines TRBV3-1 with TRBJ2-1; D unresolved. Per the germline V gene, CDR1 is LGHDT and CDR2 is YNNKEL (reference sequence). Trimming took off 0 bases at V and 9 bases at J, with 15 bases between the two ends. This CDR3 region has 15 residues.

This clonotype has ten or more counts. In DNA form, the CDR3 reads TGCAGTGCTAGAGAAGGGTCTTCAGGCTACACCTTC. Its protein is CSAREGSSGYTF. V usage is TRBV20-1 and J usage is TRBJ1-2; D gene unclear. Trimming stripped 0 bases from V and 8 bases from J, with 10 bases between. Germline loops: CDR1 DFQATT, CDR2 SNEGSKA (reference sequence). The CDR3 runs 12 residues.

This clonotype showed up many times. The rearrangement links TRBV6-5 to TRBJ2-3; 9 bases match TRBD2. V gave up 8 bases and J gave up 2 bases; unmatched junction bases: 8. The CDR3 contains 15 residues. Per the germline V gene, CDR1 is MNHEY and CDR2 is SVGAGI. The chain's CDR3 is CASGVAGDHTDTQYF. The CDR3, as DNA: TGTGCCAGCGGGGTAGCGGGGGACCACACAGATACGCAGTATTTT.

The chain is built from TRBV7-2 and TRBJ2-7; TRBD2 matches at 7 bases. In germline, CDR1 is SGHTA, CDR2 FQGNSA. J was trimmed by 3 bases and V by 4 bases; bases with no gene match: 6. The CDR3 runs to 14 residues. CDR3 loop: CASSSGGVYYEQYF. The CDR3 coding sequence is TGTGCCAGCAGCTCGGGAGGAGTATACTACGAGCAGTACTTC.

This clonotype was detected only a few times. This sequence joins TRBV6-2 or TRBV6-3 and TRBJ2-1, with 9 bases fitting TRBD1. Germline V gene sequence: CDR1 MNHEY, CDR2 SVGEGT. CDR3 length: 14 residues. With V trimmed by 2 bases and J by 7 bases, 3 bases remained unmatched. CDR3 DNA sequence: TGTGCCAGCAGTTACGGGACAGGGCAAAATGAGCAGTTCTTC. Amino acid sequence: CASSYGTGQNEQFF.

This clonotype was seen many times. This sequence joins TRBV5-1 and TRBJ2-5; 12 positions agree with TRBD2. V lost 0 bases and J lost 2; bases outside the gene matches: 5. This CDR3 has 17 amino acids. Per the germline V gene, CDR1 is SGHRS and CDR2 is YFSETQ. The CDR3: CASSLARTSGKQETQYF. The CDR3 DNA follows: TGCGCCAGCAGCTTGGCGAGGACTAGCGGGAAACAAGAGACCCAGTACTTC.

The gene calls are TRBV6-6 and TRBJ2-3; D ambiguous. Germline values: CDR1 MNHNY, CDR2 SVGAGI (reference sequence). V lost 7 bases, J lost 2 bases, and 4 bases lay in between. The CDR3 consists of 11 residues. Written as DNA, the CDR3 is TGTGCCAGCACCAACACAGATACGCAGTATTTT. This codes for CASTNTDTQYF.